Reported below is one T cell receptor (beta chain). The data were obtained in a study of T-cell memory formation after mild COVID-19. TCRdb reanalysed the 5' RACE reads using MiXCR and keeps one entry per CDR3 protein. The sample shows some 410,000 distinct CDR3 sequences, about a quarter of them seen only once. The germline V gene encodes CDR1 SQVTM and CDR2 ANQGSEA. CDR3 size: 13 residues. Trimming stripped 4 bases from V and 2 bases from J, with 12 bases between. Sequencing was performed on PBMCs or a T cell subset sorted from them (not recorded which). The chain couples TRBV29-1 to TRBJ2-7, with D hard to call. This clonotype originated in an adult woman who had mild COVID-19 (a few samples of this study predate the infection). Cell type and time point are not known. CDR3 sequence: CSVATATPYEQYF. The CDR3 nucleotides are TGCAGCGTTGCGACGGCTACCCCCTACGAGCAGTACTTC.